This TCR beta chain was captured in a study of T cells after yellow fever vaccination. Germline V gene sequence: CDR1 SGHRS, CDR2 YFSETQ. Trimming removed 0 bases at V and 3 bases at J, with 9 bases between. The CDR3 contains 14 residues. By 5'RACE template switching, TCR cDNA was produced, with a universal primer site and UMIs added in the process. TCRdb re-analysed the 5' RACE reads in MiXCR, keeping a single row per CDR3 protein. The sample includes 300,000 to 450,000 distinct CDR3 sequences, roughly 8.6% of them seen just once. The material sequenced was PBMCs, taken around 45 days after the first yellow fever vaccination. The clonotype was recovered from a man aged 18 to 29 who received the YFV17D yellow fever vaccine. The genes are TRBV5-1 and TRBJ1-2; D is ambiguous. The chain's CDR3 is CASSLDGGDYGYTF. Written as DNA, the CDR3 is TGCGCCAGCAGCTTGGATGGCGGGGACTATGGCTACACCTTC.